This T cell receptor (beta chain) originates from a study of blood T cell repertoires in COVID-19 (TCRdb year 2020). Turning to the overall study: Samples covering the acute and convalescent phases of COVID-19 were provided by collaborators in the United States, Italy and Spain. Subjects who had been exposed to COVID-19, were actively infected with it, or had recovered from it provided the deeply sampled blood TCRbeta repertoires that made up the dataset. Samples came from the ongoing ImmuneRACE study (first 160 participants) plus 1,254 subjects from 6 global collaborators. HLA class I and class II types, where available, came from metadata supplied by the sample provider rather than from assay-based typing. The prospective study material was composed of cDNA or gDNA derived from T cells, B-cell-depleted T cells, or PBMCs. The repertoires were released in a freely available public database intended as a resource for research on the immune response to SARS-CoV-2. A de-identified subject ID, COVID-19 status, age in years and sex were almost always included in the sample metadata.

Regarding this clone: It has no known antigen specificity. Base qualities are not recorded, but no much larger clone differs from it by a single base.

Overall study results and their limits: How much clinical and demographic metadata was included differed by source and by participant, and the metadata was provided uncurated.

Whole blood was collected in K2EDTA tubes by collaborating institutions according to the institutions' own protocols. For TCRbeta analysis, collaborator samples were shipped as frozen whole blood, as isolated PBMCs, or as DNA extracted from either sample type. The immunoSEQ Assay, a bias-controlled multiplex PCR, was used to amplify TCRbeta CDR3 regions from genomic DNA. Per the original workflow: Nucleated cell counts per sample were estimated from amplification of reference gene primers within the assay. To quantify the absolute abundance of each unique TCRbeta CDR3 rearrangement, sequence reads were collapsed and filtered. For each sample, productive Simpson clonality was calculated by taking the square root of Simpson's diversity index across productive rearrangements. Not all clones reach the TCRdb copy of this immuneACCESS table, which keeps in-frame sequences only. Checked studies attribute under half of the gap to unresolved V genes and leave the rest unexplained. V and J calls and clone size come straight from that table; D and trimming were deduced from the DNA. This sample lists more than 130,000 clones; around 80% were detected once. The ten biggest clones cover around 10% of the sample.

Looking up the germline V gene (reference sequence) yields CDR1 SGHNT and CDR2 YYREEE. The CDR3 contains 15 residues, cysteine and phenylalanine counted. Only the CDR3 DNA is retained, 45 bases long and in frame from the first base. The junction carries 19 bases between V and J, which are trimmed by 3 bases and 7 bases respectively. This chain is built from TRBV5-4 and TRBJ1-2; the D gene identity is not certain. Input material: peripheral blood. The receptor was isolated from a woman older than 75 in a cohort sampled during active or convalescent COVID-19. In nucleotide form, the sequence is TGTGCCAGCAGCTCATTCCTGAGGGTCTATGGTGGCTACACCTTC. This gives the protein CASSSFLRVYGGYTF.